This T cell receptor (beta chain) was captured by sequencing in a study of untreated major depressive disorder. Trimming removed 5 bases at V and 2 bases at J, with 10 bases between. This CDR3 spans 14 amino acids. CDR1 and CDR2 from the germline V gene are LNHDA and SQIVND (reference sequence). For this clone: The antigen remains unidentified.

Participants with major medical conditions, Axis I/II comorbidities, regular medication or illicit drug use were excluded. Study-wide results and caveats: TRBV05-01 (Vbeta 5.1) usage was higher in CD4+ T cells of depressed patients than controls. The sequencing tests were limited to three preselected Vbeta families.

Assay: immunoSEQ multiplex PCR; the TCRdb copy retains only in-frame clones and omits some. The sample consists of under 25,000 clones, roughly nine tenths of them appearing once. The TCR originated in a woman aged 40 to 50 with major depressive disorder. The sequencing sample was made of CD4+ T cells from PBMCs. The V gene is TRBV19, the J gene TRBJ1-3; weak D call: TRBD1 (5 bases). The CDR3 DNA reads TGTGCCAGTAGTGAGGGGACTACTGGAAACACCATATATTTT. Protein product: CASSEGTTGNTIYF.